Sequencing of this TCR beta chain was carried out in a study of cytomegalovirus exposure and HLA in healthy donors. Study summary: The Caucasian-associated ancestry cluster contained about four fifths of the approximately 400 genotyped donors. General study points: Being productive about 87% or about 30% of the time was typical of most TCR beta V segments in an earlier analysis. Later analysis identified 16,951 TCR beta sequences associated with HLA alleles, using a false discovery rate threshold of 0.05.

The primer mix had 60 Vbeta and 13 Jbeta primers. Method: immunoSEQ multiplex PCR; TCRdb's copy keeps in-frame clones and lacks some. The sample includes 200,000 to 250,000 clones, around 80% of them seen just once. The CDR3 has 15 residues. Germline values: CDR1 SGHVS, CDR2 FQNEAQ. V dropped 6 bases and J dropped 6; count of bases not matched to a gene: 7. A note on this clone: Its antigen is unidentified.

Sequencing used PBMCs. The chain recombines TRBV7-8 with TRBJ2-2; 10 bases align to TRBD2. The receptor was derived from a woman aged 40 to 50 in good health and CMV-seropositive. CDR3 DNA sequence: TGTGCCAGCAGAGGAACTAGCGGGATCTCCGGGGAGCTGTTTTTT. It translates to CASRGTSGISGELFF.